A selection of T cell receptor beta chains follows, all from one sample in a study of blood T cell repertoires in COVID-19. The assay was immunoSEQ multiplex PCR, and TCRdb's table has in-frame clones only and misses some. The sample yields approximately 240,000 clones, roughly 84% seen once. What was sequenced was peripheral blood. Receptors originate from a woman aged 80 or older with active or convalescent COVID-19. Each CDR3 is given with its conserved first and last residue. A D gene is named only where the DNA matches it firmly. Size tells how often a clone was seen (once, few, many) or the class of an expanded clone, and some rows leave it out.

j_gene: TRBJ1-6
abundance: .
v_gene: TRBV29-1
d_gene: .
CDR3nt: TGCAGCGTTGGATTACAGGAGGGTTCACCCCTCCACTTT
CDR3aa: CSVGLQEGSPLHF

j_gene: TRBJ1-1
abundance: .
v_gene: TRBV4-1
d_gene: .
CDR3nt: TGCGCCAGCAGAAACATCAATTCTGAAGCTTTCTTT
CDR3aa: CASRNINSEAFF

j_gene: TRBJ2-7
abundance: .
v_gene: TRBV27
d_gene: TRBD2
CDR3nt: TGTGCCAGCAGTTCCCCTCTAGCGGGGGTAACCTACGAGCAGTACTTC
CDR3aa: CASSSPLAGVTYEQYF

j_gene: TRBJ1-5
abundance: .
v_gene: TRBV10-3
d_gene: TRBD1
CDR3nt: TGTGCCATCAGTGAAGATCCGTCAGGGGGTCAGCCCCAGCATTTT
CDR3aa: CAISEDPSGGQPQHF

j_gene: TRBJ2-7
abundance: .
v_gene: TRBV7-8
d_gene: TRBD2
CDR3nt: TGTGCCAGCAGCTATAGGCGGGGGGGGATCCACTACGAGCAGTACTTC
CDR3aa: CASSYRRGGIHYEQYF

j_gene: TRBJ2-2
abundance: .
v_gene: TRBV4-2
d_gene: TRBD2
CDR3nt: TGTGCCAGCAGCCAAGATCTCCTAGCGGGAACGAACACCGGGGAGCTGTTTTTT
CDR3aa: CASSQDLLAGTNTGELFF

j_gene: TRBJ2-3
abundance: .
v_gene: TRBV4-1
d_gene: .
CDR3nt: TGCGCCAGCAGCCTAGGGGGGGGAATGAGCACAGATACGCAGTATTTT
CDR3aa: CASSLGGGMSTDTQYF

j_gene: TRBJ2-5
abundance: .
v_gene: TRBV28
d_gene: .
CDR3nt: TGTGCCAGCACGGGGGGCGGCCAAGAGACCCAGTACTTC
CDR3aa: CASTGGGQETQYF

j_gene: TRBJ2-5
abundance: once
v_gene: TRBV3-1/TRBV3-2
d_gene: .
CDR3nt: TGTGCCAGCAGCCAAGCCCACAGGGGCGGGACGCTGGGGAAGACCCAGTACTTC
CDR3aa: CASSQAHRGGTLGKTQYF

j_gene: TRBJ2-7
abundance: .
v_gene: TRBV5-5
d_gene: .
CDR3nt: TGTGCCAGCAGCCCCCGGGACACATCCTACGAGCAGTACTTC
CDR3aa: CASSPRDTSYEQYF

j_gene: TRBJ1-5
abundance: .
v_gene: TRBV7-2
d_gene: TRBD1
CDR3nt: TGTGCCAGCAGCTTTCGACAGGGCAATAGCAATCAGCCCCAGCATTTT
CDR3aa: CASSFRQGNSNQPQHF

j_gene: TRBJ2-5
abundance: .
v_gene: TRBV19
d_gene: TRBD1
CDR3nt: TGTGCCAGTAAACCGACAGGGGACCCCGAGACCCAGTACTTC
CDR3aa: CASKPTGDPETQYF

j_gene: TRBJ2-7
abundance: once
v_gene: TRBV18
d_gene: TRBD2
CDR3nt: TGTGCCAGCTCACCTTTCGGGGCGGCTAGCGGGAGGCCAGCTGGCGAGCAGTACTTC
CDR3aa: CASSPFGAASGRPAGEQYF

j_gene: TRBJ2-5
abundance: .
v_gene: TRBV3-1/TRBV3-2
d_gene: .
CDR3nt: TGTGCCAGCAGCCATCTAGGGGATCAAGAGACCCAGTACTTC
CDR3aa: CASSHLGDQETQYF

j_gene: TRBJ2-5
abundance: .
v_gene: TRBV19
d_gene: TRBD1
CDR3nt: TGTGCCAGTAGTATCCAGGGGGCTTGGGAGACCCAGTACTTC
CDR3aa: CASSIQGAWETQYF

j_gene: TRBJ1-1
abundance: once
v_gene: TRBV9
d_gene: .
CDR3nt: TGTGCCAGCAGCGTAGACAGGTCCCCGAACACTGAAGCTTTCTTT
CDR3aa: CASSVDRSPNTEAFF

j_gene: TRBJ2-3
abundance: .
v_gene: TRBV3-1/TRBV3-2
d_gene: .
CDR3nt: TGTGCCAGCAGCCAAGGGGCAGGGTCAGATACGCAGTATTTT
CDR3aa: CASSQGAGSDTQYF

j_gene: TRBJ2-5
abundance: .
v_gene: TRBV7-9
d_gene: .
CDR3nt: TGTGCCAGCAGATACCGGGAGCAAGAGACCCAGTACTTC
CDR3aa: CASRYREQETQYF

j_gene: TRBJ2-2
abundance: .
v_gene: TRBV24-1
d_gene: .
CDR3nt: TGTGCCACCAGTGGCCCGGGAACCGGGGAGCTGTTTTTT
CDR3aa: CATSGPGTGELFF

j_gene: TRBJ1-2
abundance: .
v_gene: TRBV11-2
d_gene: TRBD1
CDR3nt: TGTGCCAGCAGCTTAGGGCAGGGGGCGGACTATGGCTACACCTTC
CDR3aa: CASSLGQGADYGYTF

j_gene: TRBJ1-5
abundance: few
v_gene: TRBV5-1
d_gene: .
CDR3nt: TGCGCCAGCAGCTTGGAGGGGCTCAGCAATCAGCCCCAGCATTTT
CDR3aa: CASSLEGLSNQPQHF

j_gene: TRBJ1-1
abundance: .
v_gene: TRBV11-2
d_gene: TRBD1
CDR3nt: TGTGCCAGCAGCAAACAGGGGTTAATGAACACTGAAGCTTTCTTT
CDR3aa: CASSKQGLMNTEAFF

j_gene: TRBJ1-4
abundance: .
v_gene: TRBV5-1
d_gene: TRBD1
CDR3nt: TGCGCCAGCAGCTTGGCGGGGGACAGGGGGGAAAAACTGTTTTTT
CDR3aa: CASSLAGDRGEKLFF

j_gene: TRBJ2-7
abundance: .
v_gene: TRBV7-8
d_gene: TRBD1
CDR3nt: TGTGCCAGCAGCTCGTCCGGTGGACAGGGGTGGGCCGAGCAGTACTTC
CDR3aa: CASSSSGGQGWAEQYF

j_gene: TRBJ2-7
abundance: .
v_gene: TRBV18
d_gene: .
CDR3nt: TGTGCCAGCTCACCCTCTCTGGTGGAGACCTCCTACGAGCAGTACTTC
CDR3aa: CASSPSLVETSYEQYF

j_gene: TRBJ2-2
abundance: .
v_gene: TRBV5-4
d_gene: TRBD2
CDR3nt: TGTGCCAGCAGCCCTGGAATAGCGGGGGGGCCCGGGGAGCTGTTTTTT
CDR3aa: CASSPGIAGGPGELFF

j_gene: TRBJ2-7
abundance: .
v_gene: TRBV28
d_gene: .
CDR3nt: TGTGCCAGCAGTTTCCCCGACAGAAACTACGAGCAGTACTTC
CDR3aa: CASSFPDRNYEQYF

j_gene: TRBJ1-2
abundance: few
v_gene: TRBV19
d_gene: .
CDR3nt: TGTGCCAGTAGTATGCGGCATAGGTATGGCTACACCTTC
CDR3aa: CASSMRHRYGYTF

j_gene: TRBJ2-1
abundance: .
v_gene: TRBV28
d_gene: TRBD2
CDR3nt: TGTGCCAGCAGTTTAGGCGGGGGGGCCGGGTCCTACAATGAGCAGTTCTTC
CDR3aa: CASSLGGGAGSYNEQFF

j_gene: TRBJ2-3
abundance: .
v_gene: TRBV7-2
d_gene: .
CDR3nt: TGTGCCAGCAGCTTAGGCGGGGCAGATACGCAGTATTTT
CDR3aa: CASSLGGADTQYF

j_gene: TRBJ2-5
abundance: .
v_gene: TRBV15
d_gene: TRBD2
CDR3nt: TGTGCCACCAGCAGAGATGCCGGGGGGGGCCCTTCAGAGACCCAGTACTTC
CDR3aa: CATSRDAGGGPSETQYF

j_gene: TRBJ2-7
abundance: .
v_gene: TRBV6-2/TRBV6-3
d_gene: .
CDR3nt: TGTGCCAGCAGTTCCGGGGGGCTCTACGAGCAGTACTTC
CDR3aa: CASSSGGLYEQYF

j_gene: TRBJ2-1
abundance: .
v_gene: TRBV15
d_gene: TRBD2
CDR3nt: TGTGCCACCAGCAGAGAGATGACTAGCCATCCGGTGTTCTTC
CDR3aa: CATSREMTSHPVFF

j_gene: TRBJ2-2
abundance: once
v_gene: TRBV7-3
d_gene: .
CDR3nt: TGTGCCAGCAGCGCATCCCCTCCGGGCACCGGGGAGCTGTTTTTT
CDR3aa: CASSASPPGTGELFF

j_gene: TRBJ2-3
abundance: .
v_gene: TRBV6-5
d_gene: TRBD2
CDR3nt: TGTGCCAGCAGTACTAGCGGGGGCCCAGATACGCAGTATTTT
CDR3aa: CASSTSGGPDTQYF

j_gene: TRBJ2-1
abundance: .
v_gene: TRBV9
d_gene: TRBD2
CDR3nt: TGTGCCAGCAGCGTGGCGGGAGGGCCCTATGAGCAGTTCTTC
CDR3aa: CASSVAGGPYEQFF

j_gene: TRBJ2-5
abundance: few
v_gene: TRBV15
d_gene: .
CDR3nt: TGTGCCACCAGCAGAGGTTTCGGAGAGACCCAGTACTTC
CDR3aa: CATSRGFGETQYF

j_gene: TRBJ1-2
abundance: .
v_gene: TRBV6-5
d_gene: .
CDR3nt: TGTGCCAGCAGTTACGGACAGCTCTATGGCTACACCTTC
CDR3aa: CASSYGQLYGYTF

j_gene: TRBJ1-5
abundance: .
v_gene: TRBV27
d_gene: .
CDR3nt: TGTGCCAGCAGTTTAACTCGGGGGCAGCCCCAGCATTTT
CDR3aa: CASSLTRGQPQHF

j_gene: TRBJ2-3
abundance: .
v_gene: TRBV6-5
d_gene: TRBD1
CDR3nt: TGTGCCAGCAGGCTACAGGGGGCCAGCACAGATACGCAGTATTTT
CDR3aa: CASRLQGASTDTQYF

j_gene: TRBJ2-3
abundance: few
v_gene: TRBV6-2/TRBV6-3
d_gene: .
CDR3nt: TGTGCCAGCAGTTACGGGCGGGCAGATACGCAGTATTTT
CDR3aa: CASSYGRADTQYF

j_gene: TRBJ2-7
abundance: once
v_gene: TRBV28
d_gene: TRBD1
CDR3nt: TGTGCCAGCAGTCACGGACAGGGTCCTTACGAGCAGTACTTC
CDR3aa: CASSHGQGPYEQYF

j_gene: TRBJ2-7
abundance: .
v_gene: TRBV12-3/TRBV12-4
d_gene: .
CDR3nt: TGTGCCAGCAGTTTACGCTCAGCCTACGAGCAGTACTTC
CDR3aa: CASSLRSAYEQYF

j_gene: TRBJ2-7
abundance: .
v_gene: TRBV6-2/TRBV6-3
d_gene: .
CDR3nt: TGTGCCAGCAGTACCCCGGTGAGCCTCACCTACGAGCAGTACTTC
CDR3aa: CASSTPVSLTYEQYF

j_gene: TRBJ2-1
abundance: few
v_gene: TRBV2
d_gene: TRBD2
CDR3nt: TGTGCCAGCAGGGGACTAGCGGGAGGCAATGAGCAGTTCTTC
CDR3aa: CASRGLAGGNEQFF

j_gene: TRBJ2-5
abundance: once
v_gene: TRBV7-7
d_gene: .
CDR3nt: TGTGCTAGCAGCTTAGGTCTTCAAGAGACCCAGTACTTC
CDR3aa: CASSLGLQETQYF

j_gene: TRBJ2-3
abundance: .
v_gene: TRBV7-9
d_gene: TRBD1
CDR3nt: TGTGCCAGCAGCGGTGGGCGGGACAGGGCCATAGATACGCAGTATTTT
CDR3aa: CASSGGRDRAIDTQYF

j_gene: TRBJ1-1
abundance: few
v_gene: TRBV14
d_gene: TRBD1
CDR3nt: TGTGCCAGCAGCCACACAGGGGGCAACACTGAAGCTTTCTTT
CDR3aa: CASSHTGGNTEAFF

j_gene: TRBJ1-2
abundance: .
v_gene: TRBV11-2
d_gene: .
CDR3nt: TGTGCCAGCAGCTCCAACGGATTTAGAGGGAGGAACTATGGCTACACCTTC
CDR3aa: CASSSNGFRGRNYGYTF

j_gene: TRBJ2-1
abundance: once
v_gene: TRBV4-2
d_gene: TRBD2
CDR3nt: TGTGCCAGCAGCCTCACTAGCGGGGGGGCAACCTACAATGAGCAGTTCTTC
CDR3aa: CASSLTSGGATYNEQFF

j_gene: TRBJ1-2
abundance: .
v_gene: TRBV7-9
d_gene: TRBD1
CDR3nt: TGTGCCAGCAGCATAACGGGACAGCCAAACTATGGCTACACCTTC
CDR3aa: CASSITGQPNYGYTF

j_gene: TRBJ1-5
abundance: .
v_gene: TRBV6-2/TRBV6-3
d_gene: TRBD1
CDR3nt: TGTGCCAGCAGTTACGGACAGGAGAATCAGCCCCAGCATTTT
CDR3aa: CASSYGQENQPQHF

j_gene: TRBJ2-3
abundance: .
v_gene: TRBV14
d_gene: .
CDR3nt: TGTGCCAGCAGCCCTTTAACAGGGTATTCAACAGATACGCAGTATTTT
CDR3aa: CASSPLTGYSTDTQYF

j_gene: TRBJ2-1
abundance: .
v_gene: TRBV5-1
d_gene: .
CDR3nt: TGCGCCAGCAGCTTGTGGAGCGGGCGGGGCTACAATGAGCAGTTCTTC
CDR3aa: CASSLWSGRGYNEQFF